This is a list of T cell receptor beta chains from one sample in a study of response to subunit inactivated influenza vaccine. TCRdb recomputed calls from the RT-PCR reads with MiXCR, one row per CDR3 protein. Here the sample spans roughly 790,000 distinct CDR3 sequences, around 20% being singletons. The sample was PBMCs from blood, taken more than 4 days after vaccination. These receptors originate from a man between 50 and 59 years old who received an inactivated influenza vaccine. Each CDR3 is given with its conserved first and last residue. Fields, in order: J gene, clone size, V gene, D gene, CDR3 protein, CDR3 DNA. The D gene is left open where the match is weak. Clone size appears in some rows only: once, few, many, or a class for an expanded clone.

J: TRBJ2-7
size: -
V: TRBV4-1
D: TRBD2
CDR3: CASSQLAGPTYEQYF
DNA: TGCGCCAGCAGCCAGCTAGCGGGGCCCACCTACGAGCAGTACTTC

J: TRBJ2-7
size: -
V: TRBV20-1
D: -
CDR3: CSAPESPSYEQYF
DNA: TGCAGTGCCCCCGAAAGCCCGAGCTACGAGCAGTACTTC

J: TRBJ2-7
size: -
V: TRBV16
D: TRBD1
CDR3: CASSHNDRVPYEQYF
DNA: TGTGCCAGCAGCCACAATGACAGGGTCCCCTACGAGCAGTACTTC

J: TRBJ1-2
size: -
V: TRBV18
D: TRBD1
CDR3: CASSPAGTGANYGYTF
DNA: TGTGCCAGCTCACCGGCTGGGACAGGGGCTAACTATGGCTACACCTTC

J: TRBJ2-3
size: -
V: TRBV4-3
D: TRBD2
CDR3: CASSAFHSGRSTDTQYF
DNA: TGCGCCAGCAGCGCCTTTCATAGCGGGAGGAGCACAGATACGCAGTATTTT

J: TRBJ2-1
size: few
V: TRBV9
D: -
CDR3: CASSPGTLDNEQFF
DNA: TGTGCCAGCAGCCCCGGGACTCTGGACAATGAGCAGTTCTTC

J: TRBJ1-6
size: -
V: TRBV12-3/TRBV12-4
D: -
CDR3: CASSLSGTNSPLHF
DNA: TGTGCCAGCAGTTTATCCGGGACCAATTCACCCCTCCACTTT

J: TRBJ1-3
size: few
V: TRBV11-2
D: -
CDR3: CASSLAFQGGNTIYF
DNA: TGTGCCAGCAGCTTAGCCTTTCAAGGGGGAAACACCATATATTTT

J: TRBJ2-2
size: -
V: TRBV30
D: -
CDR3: CAWRGENTGELFF
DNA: TGTGCCTGGAGAGGAGAAAACACCGGGGAGCTGTTTTTT

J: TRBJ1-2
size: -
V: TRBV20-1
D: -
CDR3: CSAMAQAGYTF
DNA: TGCAGTGCTATGGCACAGGCTGGCTACACCTTC

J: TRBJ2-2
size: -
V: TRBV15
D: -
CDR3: CATSRDGPTRNRPYYTGELFF
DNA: TGTGCCACCAGCAGAGACGGCCCCACGCGTAACCGCCCTTACTACACCGGGGAGCTGTTTTTT

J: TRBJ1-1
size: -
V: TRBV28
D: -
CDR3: CASSSSGITNTEAFF
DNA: TGTGCCAGCAGTTCTTCAGGAATCACGAACACTGAAGCTTTCTTT

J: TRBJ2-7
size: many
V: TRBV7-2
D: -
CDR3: CASSPTLGEQYF
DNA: TGTGCCAGCAGCCCCACGCTGGGCGAGCAGTACTTC

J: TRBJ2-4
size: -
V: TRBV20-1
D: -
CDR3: CSARILGLAKNIQYF
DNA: TGCAGTGCTAGAATCCTGGGGTTAGCCAAAAACATTCAGTACTTC

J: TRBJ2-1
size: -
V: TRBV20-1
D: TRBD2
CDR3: CSAYLLAGRPGEQFF
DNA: TGCAGTGCTTACCTACTAGCGGGGAGACCAGGGGAGCAGTTCTTC

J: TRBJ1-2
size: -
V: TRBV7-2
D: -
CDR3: CASRDWAYYTF
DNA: TGTGCCAGCAGGGATTGGGCCTACTACACCTTC

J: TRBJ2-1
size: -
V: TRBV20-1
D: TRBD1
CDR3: CSARDFNRGGNEQFF
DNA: TGCAGTGCTAGAGACTTTAACAGGGGCGGCAATGAGCAGTTCTTC

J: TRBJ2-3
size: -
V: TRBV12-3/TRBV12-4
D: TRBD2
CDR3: CASSRLAGVDTQYF
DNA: TGTGCCAGCAGTCGACTAGCGGGAGTAGATACGCAGTATTTT

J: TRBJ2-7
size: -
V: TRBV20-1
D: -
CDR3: CSAIRQGRDLYEQYF
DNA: TGCAGTGCCATAAGGCAGGGAAGGGATCTTTACGAGCAGTACTTC

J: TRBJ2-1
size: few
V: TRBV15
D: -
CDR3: CATSRDHRSNEQFF
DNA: TGTGCCACCAGCAGAGATCACAGGTCCAATGAGCAGTTCTTC

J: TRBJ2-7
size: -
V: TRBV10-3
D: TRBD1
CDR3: CAISESDTGVKYEQYF
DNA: TGTGCCATCAGTGAGTCGGATACAGGGGTCAAGTACGAGCAGTACTTC

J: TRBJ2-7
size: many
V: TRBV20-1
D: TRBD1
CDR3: CSASGTGYGEQYF
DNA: TGCAGTGCTAGTGGGACAGGGTACGGCGAGCAGTACTTC

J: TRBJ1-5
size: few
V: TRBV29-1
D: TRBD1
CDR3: CSVKGADQPQHF
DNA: TGCAGCGTAAAGGGGGCGGATCAGCCCCAGCATTTT

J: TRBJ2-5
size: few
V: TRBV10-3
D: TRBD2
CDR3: CAISEVVSGGQETQYF
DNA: TGTGCCATCAGTGAAGTAGTTAGCGGGGGCCAAGAGACCCAGTACTTC

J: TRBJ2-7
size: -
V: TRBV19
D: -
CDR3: CASSIVHLTYEQYF
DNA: TGTGCCAGTAGTATCGTACACCTCACCTACGAGCAGTACTTC

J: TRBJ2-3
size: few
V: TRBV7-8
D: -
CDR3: CASSFHRDTQYF
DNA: TGTGCCAGCAGCTTCCACAGGGATACGCAGTATTTT

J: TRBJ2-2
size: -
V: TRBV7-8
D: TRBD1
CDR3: CASRRTGDRSGELFF
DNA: TGTGCCAGCAGGAGGACAGGGGATCGGAGCGGGGAGCTGTTTTTT

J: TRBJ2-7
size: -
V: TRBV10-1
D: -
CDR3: CASSERSPYEQYF
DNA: TGCGCCAGCAGTGAGCGGTCTCCTTACGAGCAGTACTTC

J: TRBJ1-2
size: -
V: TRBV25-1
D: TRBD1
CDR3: CASSETGGIHYGYTF
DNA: TGTGCCAGCAGTGAGACAGGGGGAATTCACTATGGCTACACCTTC

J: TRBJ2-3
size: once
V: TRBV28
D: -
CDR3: CAAKGRRGSTDTQYF
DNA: TGTGCCGCCAAGGGGAGGCGGGGAAGCACAGATACGCAGTATTTT

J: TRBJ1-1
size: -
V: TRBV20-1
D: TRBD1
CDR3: CSARQGLNTEAFF
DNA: TGCAGTGCAAGACAGGGTCTGAACACTGAAGCTTTCTTT

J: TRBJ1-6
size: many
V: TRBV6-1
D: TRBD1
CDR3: CASSTGQGVPPLHF
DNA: TGTGCCAGCAGTACGGGACAGGGGGTCCCCCCCCTCCACTTT

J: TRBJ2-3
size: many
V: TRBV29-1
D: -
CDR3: CSVERGRTDTQYF
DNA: TGCAGCGTTGAACGAGGACGCACAGATACGCAGTATTTT

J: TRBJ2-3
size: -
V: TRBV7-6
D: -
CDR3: CASSARLRVNTDTQYF
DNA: TGTGCCAGCAGCGCGAGACTCAGGGTAAACACAGATACGCAGTATTTT

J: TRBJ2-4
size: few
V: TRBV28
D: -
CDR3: CASSLTAVGPKNIQYF
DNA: TGTGCCAGCAGTTTAACGGCCGTAGGGCCCAAAAACATTCAGTACTTC

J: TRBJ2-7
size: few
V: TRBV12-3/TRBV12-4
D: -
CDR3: CASSLETVSYEQYF
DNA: TGTGCCAGCAGTTTAGAGACAGTCTCCTACGAGCAGTACTTC

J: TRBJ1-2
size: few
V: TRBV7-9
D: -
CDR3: CASSLGNQHGYYGYTF
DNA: TGTGCCAGCAGCTTGGGCAATCAGCACGGCTATTATGGCTACACCTTC

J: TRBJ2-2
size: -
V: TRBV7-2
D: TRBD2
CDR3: CASSLATSGRKGTGELFF
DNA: TGTGCCAGCAGCTTAGCGACGAGCGGGAGGAAGGGGACCGGGGAGCTGTTTTTT

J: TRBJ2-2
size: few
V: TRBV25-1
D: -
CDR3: CASSDRGYTNTGELFF
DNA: TGTGCCAGCAGTGACAGGGGATATACGAACACCGGGGAGCTGTTTTTT

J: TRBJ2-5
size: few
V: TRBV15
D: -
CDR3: CATSRDRRQETQYF
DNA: TGTGCCACCAGCAGAGACCGAAGACAAGAGACCCAGTACTTC

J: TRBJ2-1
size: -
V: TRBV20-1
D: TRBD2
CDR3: CSARDLRGAGSEQFF
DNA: TGCAGTGCTAGAGATTTGCGGGGGGCCGGGTCTGAGCAGTTCTTC

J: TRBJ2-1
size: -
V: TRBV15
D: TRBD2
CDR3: CATSNRSGEGTFF
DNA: TGTGCCACCAGCAACAGATCGGGGGAGGGTACGTTCTTC